The 32 T cell receptor beta chains below were found in one sample sequenced in a study of patients and donors after allogeneic stem cell transplantation. TCRdb re-derived calls from the RT-PCR reads in MiXCR, one entry per CDR3 protein. Among 400,000 to 450,000 distinct CDR3 sequences listed, around 15% were seen once. What was sequenced was blood, either unsorted or a sorted T cell fraction (not recorded which). The receptors here all came from a human donor who was either an allogeneic HSCT recipient or a stem cell or donor lymphocyte infusion donor (not recorded which). It is not recorded whose cells these are; they may come from a transplant donor.

V gene TRBV4-1 combines with J gene TRBJ2-2; 10 positions agree with TRBD1. Germline V CDR1 and CDR2: MGHRA, YSYEKL. Germline trimming cut 3 bases from V and 4 bases from J; bases unmatched to any gene: 5. The CDR3 contains 16 residues. In nucleotides, the CDR3 is TGCGCCAGCAGCCAGGACAGGGGGGTCCTCACCGGGGAGCTGTTTTTT. Its protein product is CASSQDRGVLTGELFF.

This clonotype was counted only a few times. V gene TRBV19 combines with J gene TRBJ2-3; TRBD2 matches 10 bases. The V gene end was trimmed by 10 bases and the J gene end by 6 bases; junction bases not matched to a gene: 10. This CDR3 has 14 amino acids. Germline V gene data show CDR1 as LNHDA and CDR2 as SQIVND (reference sequence). In nucleotides, the CDR3 is TGTGCCACCGGGATAGCGGGAGGTACGGATACGCAGTATTTT. It translates to CATGIAGGTDTQYF.

This clonotype turned up a few times. The chain employs TRBV4-3 and TRBJ2-7, with no clear D. Germline V gives CDR1 LGHNA, CDR2 YSLEER. Trimming removed 4 bases at V and 2 bases at J, with 12 bases between. This CDR3 region has 14 residues. This CDR3 is CASSPILGPYEQYF. The CDR3 DNA reads as TGCGCCAGCAGCCCTATCCTCGGTCCCTACGAGCAGTACTTC.

This clonotype has a handful of counts. The chain has TRBV10-3 and TRBJ2-3; 10 bases agree with TRBD2. The ends lost 6 bases at V and 2 bases at J; junction bases unmatched: 5. The CDR3 is 15 residues long. Germline V gives CDR1 ENHRY, CDR2 SYGVKD. CDR3: CAIRGLAGDTDTQYF. The CDR3 DNA sequence: TGTGCCATCAGGGGGCTAGCGGGGGACACAGATACGCAGTATTTT.

The rearrangement links TRBV2 to TRBJ2-1, with 8 bases fitting TRBD1. The junction had 4 bases not matched to a gene; V was cut back by 7 bases and J by 8 bases. Germline lookup yields CDR1 SNHLY and CDR2 FYNNEI. CDR3 size: 12 residues. This CDR3 is CASKDRVYEQFF. CDR3 DNA: TGTGCCAGCAAGGACAGGGTCTATGAGCAGTTCTTC.

In this sample, this clonotype turned up a few times. This rearrangement joins TRBV6-1 to TRBJ1-1; D is possibly TRBD1 (5 bases). Between the trimmed V and J ends, which lost 6 bases and 6 bases, there was a span of 14 bases. Germline V gene sequence: CDR1 MNHNS, CDR2 SASEGT. The CDR3 contains 13 residues. CDR3 residues: CASRMGTASEAFF. As DNA, the CDR3 is TGTGCCAGCAGAATGGGGACGGCGTCTGAAGCTTTCTTT.

For the CDR3, the DNA is TGTGCCAGCGGGTTGTCCTACGAGCAGTACTTC. This translates into CASGLSYEQYF. The chain links TRBV6-2 or TRBV6-3 to TRBJ2-7; no firm D call. The ends were cut back, 8 bases at V and 1 base at J, with 6 bases in the middle. CDR3 length: 11 amino acids. Germline V lookup: CDR1 MNHEY, CDR2 SVGEGT.

The V gene is TRBV9, the J gene TRBJ2-2, with 7 bases matching TRBD1. Germline values: CDR1 SGDLS, CDR2 YYNGEE. This CDR3 is built from 14 residues. The trim removed 4 bases at V and 4 bases at J, leaving 4 bases unmatched. CDR3 in DNA: TGTGCCAGCAGCCAACGGACAGGCACCGGGGAGCTGTTTTTT. Protein product: CASSQRTGTGELFF.

This clonotype came up a few times. The chain is built from TRBV6-5 and TRBJ1-3; D perhaps matches TRBD1 (6 bases). CDR3 length: 15 residues. The V gene's germline CDR1 is MNHEY and CDR2 SVGAGI. V lost 2 bases and J 2 bases, leaving 10 bases between the germline ends. This CDR3 reads CASSYTGKAGNTIYF. CDR3 DNA: TGTGCCAGCAGTTACACAGGGAAAGCTGGAAACACCATATATTTT.

This chain connects TRBV27 to TRBJ1-2; 8 nucleotides align to TRBD1. Germline V gene data show CDR1 as MNHEY and CDR2 as SMNVEV (reference sequence). J gave up 2 bases and V 6 bases, and 5 bases lay outside the gene matches. CDR3 length: 14 residues. This CDR3 reads CASRDQGANYGYTF. The DNA for the CDR3 is TGTGCCAGCAGGGATCAGGGGGCAAACTATGGCTACACCTTC.

This clonotype was detected a few times. This sequence joins TRBV6-5 and TRBJ2-7; D unresolved. Germline V lookup: CDR1 MNHEY, CDR2 SVGAGI. Trimming took off 4 bases at V and 5 bases at J, with 12 bases between the two ends. The CDR3 loop spans 13 amino acids. The CDR3: CASSSLRSHEQYF. CDR3 coding DNA: TGTGCCAGCAGTTCCCTGAGGAGCCACGAGCAGTACTTC.

This clonotype was found a few times. V gene TRBV9 combines with J gene TRBJ2-7, with 9 bases matching TRBD1. The CDR3 is 14 residues long. J lost 5 bases, V lost 4 bases, and 7 bases had no gene match. Per the germline V gene, CDR1 is SGDLS and CDR2 is YYNGEE. The CDR3 protein is CASSSNTGGDEQYF. The DNA for the CDR3 is TGTGCCAGCAGCTCTAATACAGGGGGCGACGAGCAGTACTTC.

This clonotype was counted ten times or more. V and J are TRBV4-3 and TRBJ2-1, with 10 bases lining up with TRBD2. CDR1 and CDR2 from the germline V gene are LGHNA and YSLEER. Unmatched junction bases numbered 6, after V lost 3 bases and J lost 13 bases. This CDR3 contains 13 residues. Written as DNA, the CDR3 is TGCGCCAGCAGCCAGATTGAGCGGGGGGGCCAGTTCTTC. Protein product: CASSQIERGGQFF.

The chain couples TRBV12-5 to TRBJ1-5; the D gene is possibly TRBD1 (5 bases). V was cut by 2 bases and J by 6 bases, with 14 bases left in between. The germline CDR1 and CDR2 sequences are LGHNT and FRNRAP. This CDR3 has 15 residues. As DNA, the CDR3 is TGTGCTAGTGGTTTGAGGCAGGGCAACGGTCAGCCCCAGCATTTT. This sequence encodes CASGLRQGNGQPQHF.

The V call is TRBV19, the J call TRBJ1-1; D is undetermined. Trimming cost V 11 bases and J 5 bases, with 12 bases left between them. Germline V gene sequence: CDR1 LNHDA, CDR2 SQIVND (reference sequence). This CDR3 has 11 residues. The CDR3 is CACSDGTEAFF. The CDR3 DNA reads TGTGCCTGTTCAGACGGGACTGAAGCTTTCTTT.

This clonotype came up a few times. The rearrangement uses TRBV4-3 and TRBJ1-1; no clear D. Germline V gene lookup returns CDR1 LGHNA and CDR2 YSLEER. The CDR3 covers 14 residues. Trimming took off 0 bases at V and 2 bases at J, with 7 bases between the two ends. In nucleotides, the CDR3 is TGCGCCAGCAGCCAAGATTGGGGAAACACTGAAGCTTTCTTT. Translation gives CASSQDWGNTEAFF.

The CDR3: CASSPTGAEYAFF. CDR3 sequence (DNA): TGTGCCAGCAGTCCGACAGGGGCAGAGTATGCTTTCTTT. The chain has TRBV12-3 or TRBV12-4 and TRBJ1-1; 8 bases fit TRBD1. V was pared by 5 bases and J by 11 bases, with 10 bases of the junction left unmatched. The CDR3 totals 13 residues.

This chain uses TRBV24-1 with TRBJ2-5; D is possibly TRBD1 or TRBD2 (5 bases each). This CDR3 has 17 residues. Per germline, CDR1 KGHDR and CDR2 SFDVKD. Between the trimmed V and J ends, which lost 4 bases and 3 bases, there was a span of 20 bases. CDR3 bases: TGTGCCACCAGTGACTCTGGGACCTTTCTCGCGGAAGAGACCCAGTACTTC. Its translation: CATSDSGTFLAEETQYF.

The chain's CDR3 is CASSVAGGPLNEQFF. CDR3 in DNA: TGTGCCAGCAGCGTAGCTGGCGGGCCCTTGAATGAGCAGTTCTTC. This rearrangement joins TRBV9 to TRBJ2-1; weak D call: TRBD2 (5 bases). CDR1 is SGDLS and CDR2 is YYNGEE in the germline V gene. The V and J ends lost 0 bases and 7 bases respectively, with 14 bases between them. The length of the CDR3 is 15 residues. Filled out from reference TRBV9 and TRBJ2-1, the complete variable domain reads DSGVTQTPKHLITATGQRVTLRCSPRSGDLSVYWYQQSLDQGLQFLIQYYNGEERAKGNILERFSAQQFPDLHSELNLSSLELGDSALYFCASSVAGGPLNEQFFGPGTRLTVL.

V usage is TRBV11-1 and J usage is TRBJ2-2; TRBD1 aligns across 9 bases. This CDR3 is 19 amino acids long. Trimming cost V 5 bases and J 2 bases; bases outside gene matches: 15. Germline assignment: CDR1 SGHAT and CDR2 FQDESV (reference sequence). The CDR3 region has the DNA TGTGCCAGCAGCCGCTCCGGGACAGGGCTTTTCCTAAACACCGGGGAGCTGTTTTTT. This encodes CASSRSGTGLFLNTGELFF.

This clonotype was detected only a few times. The chain has TRBV20-1 and TRBJ2-1; D possibly corresponds to TRBD1 (6 bases). The CDR3 consists of 15 residues. The V end was cut by 3 bases, the J end by 2 bases, with 14 bases between. The germline CDR1 and CDR2 sequences are DFQATT and SNEGSKA (reference sequence). The CDR3 sequence is CSARSQGKTYNEQFF. In DNA form, the CDR3 reads TGCAGTGCTAGGAGTCAGGGGAAGACCTACAATGAGCAGTTCTTC.

This clonotype was seen more than once but under ten times. V and J are TRBV7-8 and TRBJ2-7, with 7 positions matching TRBD2. The length of the CDR3 is 15 residues. CDR1 and CDR2 (germline): SGHVS, FQNEAQ. Losses at the gene ends were 1 base for V and 7 bases for J; bases not matched to a gene: 10. The CDR3, as DNA: TGTGCCAGCAGCTTAGACAGATCGCTAGCGGAAGAGCAGTACTTC. Translated, it gives CASSLDRSLAEEQYF.

This clonotype showed up just a few times. The chain is built from TRBV7-9 and TRBJ2-2; D may be TRBD1 or TRBD2 (5 bases each). The CDR3 runs 17 residues. CDR1 is SEHNR, CDR2 FQNEAQ, per germline (reference sequence). Trimming pared 6 bases from V and 6 bases from J, leaving 23 bases between. The CDR3 is CASRARVPARGAGELFF. The CDR3 DNA follows: TGTGCCAGCAGGGCCCGGGTTCCCGCGAGAGGGGCCGGGGAGCTGTTTTTT.

The chain joins TRBV4-2 to TRBJ1-5; D is unresolved. V was cut by 0 bases and J by 2 bases, with 11 bases left in between. The CDR3 loop spans 16 amino acids. CDR1 is LGHNA, CDR2 YNFKEQ, per germline. For the CDR3, the DNA is TGTGCCAGCAGCCAAGAGGGGTCGGCTCGCAATCAGCCCCAGCATTTT. Protein: CASSQEGSARNQPQHF.

The V call is TRBV6-2 or TRBV6-3, the J call TRBJ2-7; perhaps TRBD2 as D (5 bases). The V and J ends lost 2 bases and 5 bases respectively, with 13 bases between them. There are 14 residues in the CDR3. Germline V gene lookup returns CDR1 MNHEY and CDR2 SVGEGT. CDR3 sequence: CASSYLGVADEQYF. For the CDR3, the DNA is TGTGCCAGCAGTTACCTCGGGGTAGCAGACGAGCAGTACTTC.

The V and J genes are TRBV7-8 and TRBJ2-5; TRBD2 is a possible D gene (6 bases). This CDR3 comprises 16 residues. Germline V gene sequence: CDR1 SGHVS, CDR2 FQNEAQ. Trimming took 6 bases from V and 3 from J, leaving 20 bases between them. The CDR3 here is CASRRAGGVGEETQYF. CDR3 sequence (DNA): TGTGCCAGCAGGAGGGCAGGCGGGGTGGGAGAAGAGACCCAGTACTTC. Drawing the rest from reference TRBV7-8 and TRBJ2-5, the complete variable domain is GAGVSQSPRYKVAKRGQDVALRCDPISGHVSLFWYQQALGQGPEFLTYFQNEAQLDKSGLPSDRFFAERPEGSVSTLKIQRTQQEDSAVYLCASRRAGGVGEETQYFGPGTRLLVL.

The chain uses TRBV15 and TRBJ2-7, with TRBD1 matching over 7 bases. In germline, CDR1 is LNHNV, CDR2 YYDKDF (reference sequence). V gave up 4 bases and J gave up 5 bases; unmatched junction bases: 8. This CDR3 has 14 residues. CDR3 loop: CATSNLGGADEQYF. CDR3 coding DNA: TGTGCCACCAGCAACCTAGGGGGCGCGGACGAGCAGTACTTC.

Only a few counts were recorded for this clonotype. The CDR3, as DNA: TGTGCCAGCAGGATGGGACTAGCGGGAGCGGATGAGCAGTTCTTC. The encoded protein is CASRMGLAGADEQFF. The gene calls are TRBV7-3 and TRBJ2-1; 14 positions match TRBD2. CDR3 length equals 15 residues. V gave up 6 bases and J gave up 8 bases; unmatched junction bases: 6. The V gene's germline CDR1 is SGHTA and CDR2 FQGTGA.

CDR3 residues: CASSARTGLGTDNEQFF. The DNA for the CDR3 is TGTGCCAGCAGCGCCCGGACAGGGTTAGGCACAGACAATGAGCAGTTCTTC. The J gene is TRBJ2-1, the V gene TRBV9; 8 nucleotides align to TRBD1. The CDR3 contains 17 residues. J gave up 5 bases and V 3 bases, and 13 bases lay outside the gene matches. Germline V gene lookup returns CDR1 SGDLS and CDR2 YYNGEE.

The chain uses TRBV20-1 and TRBJ2-7; 8 positions agree with TRBD1. V was clipped by 5 bases and J by 9 bases; unmatched bases: 12. Germline V lookup: CDR1 DFQATT, CDR2 SNEGSKA (reference sequence). The CDR3 totals 13 residues. CDR3 amino acids: CSAAGQDLRVQYF. The CDR3, as DNA: TGCAGTGCTGCGGGACAGGACCTACGTGTGCAGTACTTC.

There are a few counts of this clonotype. This chain links TRBV7-9 with TRBJ2-1; D is tentatively TRBD1 or TRBD2 (5 bases each). The germline CDR1 and CDR2 sequences are SEHNR and FQNEAQ (reference sequence). Deletions cut 1 base from V and 7 bases from J, with 14 bases between. The CDR3 is 15 amino acids. In DNA, the CDR3 is TGTGCCAGCAGCTTAGGCGGAGTGAGGGGAAATGAGCAGTTCTTC. This translates into CASSLGGVRGNEQFF.

The chain joins TRBV6-5 to TRBJ2-7, with 9 positions matching TRBD2. The CDR3 is 15 amino acids. V dropped 4 bases and J dropped 5; count of bases not matched to a gene: 9. Germline CDR1 reads MNHEY; CDR2 reads SVGAGI. CDR3 nucleotides: TGTGCCAGCAGTTCTCCAGCGGGAGGTCACGACGAGCAGTACTTC. It specifies CASSSPAGGHDEQYF.